One and the same sample provided the 23 T cell receptor beta chains below, sequenced in a study of blood T cell repertoires in COVID-19. Here immunoSEQ multiplex PCR was the method, and the copy in TCRdb shows in-frame clones only, minus some. The sample lists about 250,000 clones, around 89% seen once, with about 0.8% in the top ten. Material for sequencing was peripheral blood. The receptors come from a man younger than 40 with acute or convalescent COVID-19.

This rearrangement joins TRBV2 to TRBJ2-7; tentatively, D is TRBD1 (5 bases). The CDR3 consists of 16 residues. Between the trimmed V and J ends, which lost 6 bases and 3 bases, there was a span of 21 bases. CDR1 SNHLY and CDR2 FYNNEI come from the germline V gene. CDR3 nucleotides: TGTGCCAGCAGAGATCCCCAGGGTGTACAATACTACGAGCAGTACTTC. Translation: CASRDPQGVQYYEQYF.

The chain has TRBV6-1 and TRBJ2-2; perhaps TRBD2 as D (5 bases). Germline loops: CDR1 MNHNS, CDR2 SASEGT. The CDR3 is made up of 19 amino acids. Trimming took off 2 bases at V and 1 base at J, with 20 bases between the two ends. As DNA, the CDR3 is TGTGCCAGCAGTGAATGGTCCTTAGGGAAGGGAGAGAACACCGGGGAGCTGTTTTTT. Translating gives CASSEWSLGKGENTGELFF.

CDR3 nucleotide sequence: TGCGCCAGCAGCCGAGGGACAGTTTATGAGCAGTTCTTC. Translation gives CASSRGTVYEQFF. The chain combines TRBV4-1 with TRBJ2-1, with 7 nucleotides matching TRBD1. This CDR3 has 13 amino acids. Per the germline V gene, CDR1 is MGHRA and CDR2 is YSYEKL. J was trimmed by 8 bases and V by 4 bases; bases with no gene match: 5.

This clone turned up a few times. The gene calls are TRBV5-1 and TRBJ2-1; TRBD2 agrees at 11 bases. Germline trimming cut 3 bases from V and 7 bases from J; bases unmatched to any gene: 6. The CDR3 covers 15 residues. Looked up from germline, CDR1 is SGHRS and CDR2 is YFSETQ. CDR3 DNA sequence: TGCGCCAGCAGCTCAAAACTAGCGGGGGTTAATGAGCAGTTCTTC. It codes for CASSSKLAGVNEQFF.

The gene calls are TRBV7-3 and TRBJ1-5; 10 nucleotides align to TRBD1. The CDR3 runs 15 residues. V lost 5 bases, J lost 2 bases, and 3 bases stayed unmatched. Germline CDR1 is SGHTA and CDR2 is FQGTGA. The CDR3 DNA sequence: TGTGCCAGCAGCCGGGACAGGGGTGGCAATCAGCCCCAGCATTTT. As protein: CASSRDRGGNQPQHF.

The V gene is TRBV13, the J gene TRBJ1-6; D unclear. The CDR3 is 15 amino acids. The V end was cut by 6 bases, the J end by 5 bases, with 14 bases between. Germline V CDR1 and CDR2: PRHDT, FYEKMQ (reference sequence). CDR3 bases: TGTGCCAGCAGGCAGACCGGGAGGCATAATTCACCCCTCCACTTT. It yields the protein CASRQTGRHNSPLHF. The complete variable domain, with remaining parts taken from reference TRBV13 and TRBJ1-6, reads AAGVIQSPRHLIKEKRETATLKCYPIPRHDTVYWYQQGPGQDPQFLISFYEKMQSDKGSIPDRFSAQQFSDYHSELNMSSLELGDSALYFCASRQTGRHNSPLHFGNGTRLTVT.

With regard to this clone: A junction end diverges from the germline sequence, so it may reflect a read error. The chain joins TRBV5-4 to TRBJ1-6, with D possibly TRBD1 on 5 matching bases. Germline CDR1 reads SGHNT; CDR2 reads YYREEE (reference sequence). The CDR3 consists of 13 residues. CDR3 amino acids: CASSLGGEGPPRF. The CDR3 nucleotides are TGTGCCAGCAGCTTGGGGGGGGAAGGTCCCCCCCGGTTT. The entire variable domain, with the rest obtained from reference TRBV5-4 and TRBJ1-6, is as follows: ETGVTQSPTHLIKTRGQQVTLRCSSQSGHNTVSWYQQALGQGPQFIFQYYREEENGRGNFPPRFSGLQFPNYSSELNVNALELDDSALYLCASSLGGEGPPRFGNGTRLTVT.

This chain uses TRBV6-1 with TRBJ1-2; D is ambiguous. Per germline, CDR1 MNHNS and CDR2 SASEGT. Trimming left V 0 bases short and J 0 bases short, with 8 bases between. The CDR3 is 15 amino acids. CDR3: CASSEAGVTNYGYTF. As DNA, the CDR3 is TGTGCCAGCAGTGAAGCCGGAGTAACTAACTATGGCTACACCTTC.

Only one count was recorded for this clone. The chain recombines TRBV6-5 with TRBJ2-7; D is undetermined. V lost 4 bases and J lost 1, with 11 bases in between. CDR3 size: 14 residues. Germline values: CDR1 MNHEY, CDR2 SVGAGI. DNA for the CDR3: TGTGCCAGCAGTTCACTCGCGTTTTCCTACGAGCAGTACTTC. This codes for CASSSLAFSYEQYF.

Of note for this clone: Germline is not matched at one junction end, which may reflect a read error. The chain joins TRBV11-3 to TRBJ1-1; the match to TRBD1 covers 7 bases. The CDR3 length is 12 residues. CDR1 is SGHNT, CDR2 YENEEA, per germline. CDR3 DNA sequence: TGTGCCAGCAGCAGCCGGGACAGTGAAACTTTCTTT. Protein sequence: CASSSRDSETFF. Full variable domain (remainder filled in from reference TRBV11-3 and TRBJ1-1): EAGVVQSPRYKIIEKKQPVAFWCNPISGHNTLYWYLQNLGQGPELLIRYENEEAVDDSQLPKDRFSAERLKGVDSTLKIQPAELGDSAVYLCASSSRDSETFFGQGTRLTVV.

The V call is TRBV2, the J call TRBJ2-1; 8 bases match TRBD2. This CDR3 contains 15 residues. The V gene end was trimmed by 5 bases and the J gene end by 1 base; junction bases not matched to a gene: 4. The germline V gene has CDR1 SNHLY and CDR2 FYNNEI. This CDR3 is CASSYGGGSYNEQFF. The CDR3 nucleotides are TGTGCCAGCAGTTACGGGGGGGGTTCCTACAATGAGCAGTTCTTC.

The chain is built from TRBV19 and TRBJ2-1; D is undetermined. The germline gives CDR1 LNHDA, CDR2 SQIVND (reference sequence). Between the trimmed V and J ends, which lost 3 bases and 8 bases, there was a span of 14 bases. The CDR3 loop spans 14 amino acids. The CDR3: CASSIGDDVYEQFF. The CDR3 nucleotides are TGTGCCAGTAGTATTGGAGACGATGTGTATGAGCAGTTCTTC. Complete variable domain (other parts from reference TRBV19 and TRBJ2-1): DGGITQSPKYLFRKEGQNVTLSCEQNLNHDAMYWYRQDPGQGLRLIYYSQIVNDFQKGDIAEGYSVSREKKESFPLTVTSAQKNPTAFYLCASSIGDDVYEQFFGPGTRLTVL.

The V gene is TRBV15, the J gene TRBJ1-2; a weak D match, TRBD1 (6 bases). The germline V and J ends were trimmed by 3 bases and 4 bases, with 15 bases remaining between them. The CDR3 spans 15 residues. From germline, CDR1 is LNHNV and CDR2 YYDKDF (reference sequence). As DNA, the CDR3 is TGTGCCACCAGCAGGGGGGCCGTAGGGGTCTATGGCTACACCTTC. It specifies CATSRGAVGVYGYTF.

The rearrangement joins TRBV27 to TRBJ1-5, with 8 bases identical to TRBD1. V was clipped by 3 bases and J by 4 bases; unmatched bases: 5. This CDR3 is built from 15 residues. CDR1 MNHEY and CDR2 SMNVEV come from the germline V gene (reference sequence). CDR3 coding DNA: TGTGCCAGCAGTTTCCGGACAGGGATGAATCAGCCCCAGCATTTT. This codes for CASSFRTGMNQPQHF.

With regard to this clone: Other DNA sequences in this specimen translate into the identical CDR3. The chain recombines TRBV28 with TRBJ1-2; the D is unclear. V lost 2 bases, J lost 4 bases, and 5 bases lay in between. This CDR3 has 12 amino acids. Germline V CDR1 and CDR2: MDHEN, SYDVKM. The CDR3 sequence is CASSLNSYGYTF. The CDR3 region has the DNA TGTGCCAGCAGTTTAAATAGCTATGGCTACACCTTC.

The chain couples TRBV6-1 to TRBJ2-7, with 10 bases that match TRBD2. After removal of 4 bases from V and 0 bases from J, the junction contained 6 bases not matched to a gene. CDR3 size: 16 residues. Looked up from germline, CDR1 is MNHNS and CDR2 is SASEGT. CDR3 sequence: CASSGSSGSASYEQYF. Written as DNA, the CDR3 is TGTGCCAGCAGTGGATCTAGCGGGAGTGCCTCCTACGAGCAGTACTTC.

The rearrangement joins TRBV19 to TRBJ2-3; 8 positions match TRBD2. CDR3 length equals 15 residues. The germline CDR1 and CDR2 sequences are LNHDA and SQIVND (reference sequence). After removal of 5 bases from V and 4 bases from J, the junction contained 8 bases not matched to a gene. The CDR3 reads CASSPRGGWADTQYF. CDR3 DNA: TGTGCCAGTAGTCCCCGCGGGGGGTGGGCAGATACGCAGTATTTT. The full variable domain, in which reference TRBV19 and TRBJ2-3 provide the parts outside the CDR3, is DGGITQSPKYLFRKEGQNVTLSCEQNLNHDAMYWYRQDPGQGLRLIYYSQIVNDFQKGDIAEGYSVSREKKESFPLTVTSAQKNPTAFYLCASSPRGGWADTQYFGPGTRLTVL.

The CDR3 bases are TGTGCCAGCAGTGAAAGGCGGATTAGCACAGATACGCAGTATTTT. This translates into CASSERRISTDTQYF. The chain joins TRBV6-4 to TRBJ2-3; no definite D call. CDR3 length equals 15 residues. CDR1 and CDR2 from the germline V gene are MRHNA and SNTAGT. The V end was cut by 3 bases, the J end by 0 bases, with 10 bases between.

This chain connects TRBV28 to TRBJ1-5; no clear D. The CDR3 loop spans 12 amino acids. Trimming left V 10 bases short and J 1 base short, with 8 bases between. The V gene's germline CDR1 is MDHEN and CDR2 SYDVKM. Here the CDR3 reads CAICGSNQPQHF. CDR3 nucleotide sequence: TGTGCCATCTGCGGCAGCAATCAGCCCCAGCATTTT. Combining the CDR3 with reference TRBV28 and TRBJ1-5 gives the whole variable domain DVKVTQSSRYLVKRTGEKVFLECVQDMDHENMFWYRQDPGLGLRLIYFSYDVKMKEKGDIPEGYSVSREKKERFSLILESASTNQTSMYLCAICGSNQPQHFGDGTRLSIL.

This clone was observed a single time. This chain uses TRBV19 with TRBJ1-5; TRBD1 is a possible D gene (5 bases). The CDR3 consists of 13 residues. Germline V gives CDR1 LNHDA, CDR2 SQIVND (reference sequence). V was clipped by 5 bases and J by 9 bases, with 14 bases between them. As DNA, the CDR3 is TGTGCCAGTAGTTTGGAGGGGTTAGGGCCCCAGCATTTT. Protein product: CASSLEGLGPQHF.

The genes are TRBV13 and TRBJ1-1; no reliable D call. The CDR3 is 14 amino acids. Germline V gives CDR1 PRHDT, CDR2 FYEKMQ (reference sequence). V was pared by 5 bases and J by 1 base, with 11 bases between. The CDR3 spells CASSVRLGNTEAFF. The DNA of the CDR3 is TGTGCCAGCAGCGTACGACTTGGGAACACTGAAGCTTTCTTT.

This clone was observed a few times. V usage is TRBV19 and J usage is TRBJ2-7; D gene uncertain. The germline V gene has CDR1 LNHDA and CDR2 SQIVND (reference sequence). V lost 3 bases and J 4 bases, leaving 19 bases between the germline ends. This CDR3 region has 16 residues. The CDR3 here is CASSINPDFREYEQYF. CDR3 DNA: TGTGCCAGTAGTATCAATCCCGACTTCAGAGAGTACGAGCAGTACTTC.

This clone was detected a few times. This sequence joins TRBV6-5 and TRBJ2-7; 7 bases are shared with TRBD1. There are 14 residues in the CDR3. The germline V gene encodes CDR1 MNHEY and CDR2 SVGAGI. Unmatched junction bases numbered 19, after V lost 8 bases and J lost 12 bases. The CDR3 coding sequence is TGTGCCAGCCAAAGGAACGACAGGGTCCCTTTACTGTACTTC. Translation gives CASQRNDRVPLLYF.